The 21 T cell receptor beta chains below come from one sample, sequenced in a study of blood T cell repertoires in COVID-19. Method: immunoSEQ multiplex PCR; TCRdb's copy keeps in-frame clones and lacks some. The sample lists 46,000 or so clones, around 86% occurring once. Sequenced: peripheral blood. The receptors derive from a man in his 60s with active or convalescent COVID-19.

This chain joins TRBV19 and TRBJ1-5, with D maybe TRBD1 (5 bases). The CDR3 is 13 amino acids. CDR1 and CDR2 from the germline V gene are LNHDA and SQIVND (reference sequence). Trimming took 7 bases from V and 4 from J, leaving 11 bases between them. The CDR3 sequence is CASTDSPNQPQHF. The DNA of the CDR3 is TGTGCCAGTACTGACAGCCCTAATCAGCCCCAGCATTTT.

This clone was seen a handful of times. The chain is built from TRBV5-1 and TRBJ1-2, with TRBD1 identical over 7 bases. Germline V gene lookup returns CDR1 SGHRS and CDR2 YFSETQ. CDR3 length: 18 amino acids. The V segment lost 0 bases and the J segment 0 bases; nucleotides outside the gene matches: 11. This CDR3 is CASSLDALGTDPNYGYTF. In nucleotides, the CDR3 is TGCGCCAGCAGCTTGGACGCACTTGGGACAGACCCTAACTATGGCTACACCTTC.

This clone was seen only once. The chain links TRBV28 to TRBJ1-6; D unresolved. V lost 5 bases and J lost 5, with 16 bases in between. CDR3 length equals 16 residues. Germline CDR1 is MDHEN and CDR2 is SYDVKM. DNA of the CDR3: TGTGCCAGCAGTGCAACCTCGGAGGGCGATAATTCACCCCTCCACTTT. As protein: CASSATSEGDNSPLHF.

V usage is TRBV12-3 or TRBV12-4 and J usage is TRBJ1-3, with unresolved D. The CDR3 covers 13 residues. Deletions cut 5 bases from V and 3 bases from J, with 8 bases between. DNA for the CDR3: TGTGCCAGCAGTACGGGAGTTGGAAACACCATATATTTT. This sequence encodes CASSTGVGNTIYF.

CDR3 DNA sequence: TGCGCCAGCAGCCCGACCCACGGAGGGAAAAGCACAGATACGCAGTATTTT. Protein: CASSPTHGGKSTDTQYF. The rearrangement uses TRBV4-1 and TRBJ2-3; D may be TRBD2 (6 bases). V dropped 4 bases and J dropped 0 bases, with 17 bases sitting between them. The CDR3 runs 17 residues. Germline V gene data show CDR1 as MGHRA and CDR2 as YSYEKL.

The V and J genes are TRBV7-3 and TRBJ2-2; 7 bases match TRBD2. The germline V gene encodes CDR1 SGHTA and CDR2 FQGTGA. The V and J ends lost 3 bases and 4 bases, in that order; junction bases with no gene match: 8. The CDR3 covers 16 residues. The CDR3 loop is CASSFGGLGSTGELFF. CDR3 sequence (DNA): TGTGCCAGCAGCTTCGGAGGACTAGGGAGCACCGGGGAGCTGTTTTTT.

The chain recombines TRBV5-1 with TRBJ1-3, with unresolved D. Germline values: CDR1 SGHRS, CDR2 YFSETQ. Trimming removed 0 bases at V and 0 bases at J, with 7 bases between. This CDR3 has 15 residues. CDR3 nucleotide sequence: TGCGCCAGCAGCTTGGCCACTACCTCTGGAAACACCATATATTTT. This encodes CASSLATTSGNTIYF. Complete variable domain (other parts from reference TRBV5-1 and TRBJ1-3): KAGVTQTPRYLIKTRGQQVTLSCSPISGHRSVSWYQQTPGQGLQFLFEYFSETQRNKGNFPGRFSGRQFSNSRSEMNVSTLELGDSALYLCASSLATTSGNTIYFGEGSWLTVV.

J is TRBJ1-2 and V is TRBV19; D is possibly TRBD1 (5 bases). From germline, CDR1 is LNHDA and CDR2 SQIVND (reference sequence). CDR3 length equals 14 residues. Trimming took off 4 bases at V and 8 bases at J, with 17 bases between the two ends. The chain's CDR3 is CASSTQTVSGGYTF. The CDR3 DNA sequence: TGTGCCAGTAGTACCCAGACAGTCTCGGGCGGCTACACCTTC.

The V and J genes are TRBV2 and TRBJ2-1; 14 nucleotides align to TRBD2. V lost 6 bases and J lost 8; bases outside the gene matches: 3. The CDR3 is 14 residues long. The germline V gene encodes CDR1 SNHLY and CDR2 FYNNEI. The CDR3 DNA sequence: TGTGCCAGCAGGACTAGCGGGGGGGGCGATGAGCAGTTCTTC. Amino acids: CASRTSGGGDEQFF.

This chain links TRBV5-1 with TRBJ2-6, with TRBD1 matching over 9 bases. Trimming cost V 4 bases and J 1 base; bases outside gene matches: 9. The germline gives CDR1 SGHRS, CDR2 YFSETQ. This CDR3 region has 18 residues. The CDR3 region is CASSPLQGAVSGANVLTF. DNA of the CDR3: TGCGCCAGCAGCCCGCTACAGGGGGCGGTGTCTGGGGCCAACGTCCTGACTTTC.

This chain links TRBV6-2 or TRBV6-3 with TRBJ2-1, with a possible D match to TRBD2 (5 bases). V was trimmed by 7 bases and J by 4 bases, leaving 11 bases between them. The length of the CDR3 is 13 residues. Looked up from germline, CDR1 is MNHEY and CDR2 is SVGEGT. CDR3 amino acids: CASTPGRYNEQFF. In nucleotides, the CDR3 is TGTGCCAGCACCCCTGGGAGATACAATGAGCAGTTCTTC.

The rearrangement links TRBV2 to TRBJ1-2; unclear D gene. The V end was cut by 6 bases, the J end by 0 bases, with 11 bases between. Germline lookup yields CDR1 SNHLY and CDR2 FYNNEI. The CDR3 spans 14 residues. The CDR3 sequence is CASRPDGANYGYTF. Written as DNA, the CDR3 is TGTGCCAGCAGGCCCGACGGGGCTAACTATGGCTACACCTTC.

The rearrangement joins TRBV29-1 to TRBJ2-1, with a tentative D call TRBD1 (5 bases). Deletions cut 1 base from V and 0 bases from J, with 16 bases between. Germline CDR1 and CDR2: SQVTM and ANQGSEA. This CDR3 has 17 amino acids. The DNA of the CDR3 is TGCAGCGTTGAAGGAGCTCAGTTTGGGGCCTCCTACAATGAGCAGTTCTTC. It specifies CSVEGAQFGASYNEQFF.

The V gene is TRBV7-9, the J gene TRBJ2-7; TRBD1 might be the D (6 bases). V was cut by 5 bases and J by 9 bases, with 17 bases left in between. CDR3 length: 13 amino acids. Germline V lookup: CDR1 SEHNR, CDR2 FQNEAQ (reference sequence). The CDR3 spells CASSQGTEARQYF. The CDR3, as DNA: TGTGCCAGCAGCCAGGGGACGGAGGCACGGCAGTACTTC.

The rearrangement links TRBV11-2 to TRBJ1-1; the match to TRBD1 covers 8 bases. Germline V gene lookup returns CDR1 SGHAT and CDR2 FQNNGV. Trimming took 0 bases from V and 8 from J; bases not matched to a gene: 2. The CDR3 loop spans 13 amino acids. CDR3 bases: TGTGCCAGCAGCTTAGAGGCAGGGGGCGAAGCTTTCTTT. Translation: CASSLEAGGEAFF. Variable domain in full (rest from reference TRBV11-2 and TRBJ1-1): EAGVAQSPRYKIIEKRQSVAFWCNPISGHATLYWYQQILGQGPKLLIQFQNNGVVDDSQLPKDRFSAERLKGVDSTLKIQPAKLEDSAVYLCASSLEAGGEAFFGQGTRLTVV.

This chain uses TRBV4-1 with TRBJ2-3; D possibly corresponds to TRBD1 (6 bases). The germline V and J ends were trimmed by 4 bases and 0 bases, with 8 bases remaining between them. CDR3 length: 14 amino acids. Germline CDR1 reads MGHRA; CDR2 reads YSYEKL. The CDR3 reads CASSPGDSTDTQYF. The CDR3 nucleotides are TGCGCCAGCAGCCCAGGGGACAGCACAGATACGCAGTATTTT.

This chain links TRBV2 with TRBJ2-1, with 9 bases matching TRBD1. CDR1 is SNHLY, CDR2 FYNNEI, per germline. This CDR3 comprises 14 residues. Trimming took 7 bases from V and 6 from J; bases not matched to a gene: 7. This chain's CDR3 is CASMSDRGGNEQFF. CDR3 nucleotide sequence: TGTGCCAGCATGTCGGACAGGGGCGGCAATGAGCAGTTCTTC.

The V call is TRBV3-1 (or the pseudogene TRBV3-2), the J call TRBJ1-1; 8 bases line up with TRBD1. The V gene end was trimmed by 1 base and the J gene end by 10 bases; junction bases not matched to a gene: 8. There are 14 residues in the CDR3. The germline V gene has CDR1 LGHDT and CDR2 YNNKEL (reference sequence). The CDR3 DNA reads TGTGCCAGCAGCCAAGCCGCAGGGGGCCTAGGAGCTTTCTTT. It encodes CASSQAAGGLGAFF.

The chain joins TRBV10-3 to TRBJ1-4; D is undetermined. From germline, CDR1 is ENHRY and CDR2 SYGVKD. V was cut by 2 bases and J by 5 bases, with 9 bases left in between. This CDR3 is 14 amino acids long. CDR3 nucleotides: TGTGCCATCAGTGAGGCCACGGGGAATGAAAAACTGTTTTTT. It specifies CAISEATGNEKLFF.

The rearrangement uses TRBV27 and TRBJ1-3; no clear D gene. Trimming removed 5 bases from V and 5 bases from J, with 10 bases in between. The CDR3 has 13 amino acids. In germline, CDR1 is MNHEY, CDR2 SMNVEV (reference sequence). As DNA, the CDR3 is TGTGCCAGCAGTCCTGGCCCAAGAAACACCATATATTTT. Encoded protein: CASSPGPRNTIYF.

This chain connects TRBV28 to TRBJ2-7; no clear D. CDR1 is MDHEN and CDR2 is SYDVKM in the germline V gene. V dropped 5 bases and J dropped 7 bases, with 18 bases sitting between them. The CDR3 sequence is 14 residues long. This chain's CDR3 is CASSTPRSSPEQYF. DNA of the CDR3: TGTGCCAGCAGTACCCCCCGGTCATCTCCGGAGCAGTACTTC.